This TCR beta chain was observed in a study of T cell responses to AZD1222 COVID-19 vaccine (dated by TCRdb to the early 2020s). Notes on the research overall: TCR sequencing was performed for about 240 trial participants, of whom around 210 were given two doses of AZD1222 and around 25 were given two doses of MenACWY control vaccine. Enrollment into the trials was organized by age into subgroups of 18-55, 56-69 and 70-plus years, and those subgroups contained about 160, 30 and 59 TCR-sequenced participants, respectively. What the study reported, not specific to this receptor: A significant rise in spike-specific TCR breadth and depth was observed after two AZD1222 doses relative to day 0 and relative to MenACWY recipients. Nearly half of unique spike-specific TCRs reportedly recognized epitopes outside regions mutated in the B.1.351 and B.1.1.7 variants. Participants were mostly white British, with more females than males. The authors suggested clonal diversity may have been underestimated. Because no day 14 peak-response samples were available, repertoires were characterized only after the peak T cell response. Conclusions about previously exposed vaccinees are limited, since just five or six AZD1222 recipients were seropositive for SARS-CoV-2 at baseline. Vaccine-associated CD4 TCRs spanned the whole spike protein, with dominant responses in regions 160-218 and 743-854. In the small 56-69-year group, the increase in depth fell short of significance, most likely because of low power.

Concerning this clone: Its antigen is still unknown. The record has no base qualities; no much larger clone is one base away.

The CDR3 regions of human TCRbeta chains were analyzed by immunosequencing. The original pipeline was this. TCRs in the repertoires were matched against a reference library of SARS-CoV-2-specific TCRs that had been generated with the MIRA antigen-specificity platform. Breadth was defined as the fraction of unique TCRs that were SARS-CoV-2-associated. Depth was defined as the fraction of total T cells that were SARS-CoV-2-associated. Using the MIRA data, every spike-specific TCR was mapped to the spike region that the TCR reacted to and assigned to either a CD4 or a CD8 class. Log10-transformed breadth and depth values were compared by one-way ANOVA with Sidak's multiple comparisons tests. In TCRdb, the immuneACCESS table is reduced to in-frame sequences with V and J assigned. These tables do not hold every clone; where another copy was compared, an unresolved V gene accounts for under half, and the others remain unexplained. That table gives V, J and clone size, and the DNA gave D and trimming. Here the sample has roughly 150,000 clones; about nine tenths occur a single time. The ten largest account for around 1.3% of the sample.

Trimming costs V 7 bases and J 1 base, and their ends lie 13 bases apart. The CDR3 covers 14 residues, taking in both the cysteine and the phenylalanine. Just CDR3 DNA is preserved here, 42 bases in frame from base 1. From the germline V gene (reference sequence), CDR1 is LNHDA and CDR2 is SQIVND. The time point label corresponds to: about 28 days (+/-7) after the second vaccine dose. AZD1222 recipients whose second dose came at about 4 weeks and those whose second dose came at about 12 weeks were combined into one group, since spike-specific TCR depth and breadth did not differ between the two schedules. Vaccinee samples came from UK trials COV001 and COV002, including a single-blind randomized controlled phase 2/3 trial of AZD1222 (ChAdOx1 nCoV-19) in healthy adults. Trial participant PBMC samples were collected at day 0 and day 28 after the second dose for TCRbeta chain sequencing.

The receptor was isolated from an adult who received the AZD1222 COVID-19 vaccine. The sequencing used peripheral blood, collected 28 days after the second AZD1222 dose. The sequence joins TRBV19 to TRBJ1-1; there is no confident call for the D gene. The CDR3 region has the sequence CASTRTGSNTEAFF. At the DNA level, the sequence is TGTGCCAGTACGAGGACGGGATCGAACACTGAAGCTTTCTTT.